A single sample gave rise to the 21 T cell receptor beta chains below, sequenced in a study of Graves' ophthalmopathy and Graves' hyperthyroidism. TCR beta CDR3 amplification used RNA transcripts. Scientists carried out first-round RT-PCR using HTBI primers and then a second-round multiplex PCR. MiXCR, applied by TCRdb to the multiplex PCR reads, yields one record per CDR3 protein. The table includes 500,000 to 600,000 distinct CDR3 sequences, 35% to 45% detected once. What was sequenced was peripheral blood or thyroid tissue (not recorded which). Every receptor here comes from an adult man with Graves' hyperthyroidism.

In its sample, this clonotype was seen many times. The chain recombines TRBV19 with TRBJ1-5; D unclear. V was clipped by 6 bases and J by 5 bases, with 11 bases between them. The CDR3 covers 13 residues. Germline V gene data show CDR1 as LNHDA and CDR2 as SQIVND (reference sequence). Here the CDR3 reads CASSPTVYQPQHF. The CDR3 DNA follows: TGTGCCAGTAGCCCGACCGTGTATCAGCCCCAGCATTTT.

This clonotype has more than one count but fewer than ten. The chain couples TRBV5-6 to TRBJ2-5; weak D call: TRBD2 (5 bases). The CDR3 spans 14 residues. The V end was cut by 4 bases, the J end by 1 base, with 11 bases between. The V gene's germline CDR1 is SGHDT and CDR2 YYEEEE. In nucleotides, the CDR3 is TGTGCCAGCAGCCTGGACTGGATCCAAGAGACCCAGTACTTC. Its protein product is CASSLDWIQETQYF.

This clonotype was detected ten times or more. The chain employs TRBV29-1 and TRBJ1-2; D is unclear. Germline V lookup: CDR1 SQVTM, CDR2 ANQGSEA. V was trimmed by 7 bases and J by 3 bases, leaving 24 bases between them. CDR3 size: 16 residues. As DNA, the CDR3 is TGCAGCGCTATCCTGGTTGGACTGGGTTCGGACTATGGCTACACCTTC. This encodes CSAILVGLGSDYGYTF.

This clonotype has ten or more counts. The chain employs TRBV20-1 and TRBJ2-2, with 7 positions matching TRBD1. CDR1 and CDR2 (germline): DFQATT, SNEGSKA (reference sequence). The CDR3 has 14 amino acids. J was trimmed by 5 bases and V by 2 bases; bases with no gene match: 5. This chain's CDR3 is CSARRDSVTGELFF. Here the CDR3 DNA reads TGCAGTGCTAGACGGGACAGCGTGACCGGGGAGCTGTTTTTT.

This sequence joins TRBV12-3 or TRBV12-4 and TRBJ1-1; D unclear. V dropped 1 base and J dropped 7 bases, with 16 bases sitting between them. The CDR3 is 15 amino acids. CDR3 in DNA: TGTGCCAGCAGTTTAGGTCTATCCACCCTGGGTGAAGCTTTCTTT. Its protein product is CASSLGLSTLGEAFF.

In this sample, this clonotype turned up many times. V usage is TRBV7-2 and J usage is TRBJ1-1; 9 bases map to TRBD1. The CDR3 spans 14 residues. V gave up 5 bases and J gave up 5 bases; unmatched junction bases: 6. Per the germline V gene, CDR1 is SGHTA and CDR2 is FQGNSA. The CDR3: CASSLGTGFTEAFF. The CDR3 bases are TGTGCCAGCAGCCTAGGGACAGGGTTTACTGAAGCTTTCTTT.

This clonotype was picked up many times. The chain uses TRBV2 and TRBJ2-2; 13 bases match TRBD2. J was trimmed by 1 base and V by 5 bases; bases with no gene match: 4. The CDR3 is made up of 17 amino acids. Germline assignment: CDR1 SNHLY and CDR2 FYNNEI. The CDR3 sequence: CASSRTSGGRNTGELFF. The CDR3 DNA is TGTGCCAGCAGTAGGACTAGCGGGGGCCGGAACACCGGGGAGCTGTTTTTT. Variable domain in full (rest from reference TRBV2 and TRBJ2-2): EPEVTQTPSHQVTQMGQEVILRCVPISNHLYFYWYRQILGQKVEFLVSFYNNEISEKSEIFDDQFSVERPDGSNFTLKIRSTKLEDSAMYFCASSRTSGGRNTGELFFGEGSRLTVL.

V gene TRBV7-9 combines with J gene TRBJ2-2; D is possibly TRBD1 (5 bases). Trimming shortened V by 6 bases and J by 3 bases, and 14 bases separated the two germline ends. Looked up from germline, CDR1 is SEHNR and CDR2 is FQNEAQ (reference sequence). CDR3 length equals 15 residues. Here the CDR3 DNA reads TGTGCCAGCAGTGGGGCCAATCACTACACCGGGGAGCTGTTTTTT. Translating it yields CASSGANHYTGELFF.

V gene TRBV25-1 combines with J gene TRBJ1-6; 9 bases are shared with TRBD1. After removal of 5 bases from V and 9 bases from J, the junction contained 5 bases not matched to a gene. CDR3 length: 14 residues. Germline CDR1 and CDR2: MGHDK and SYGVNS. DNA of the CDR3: TGTGCCAGCAGTTTAGAGACAGGGGGTTCACCCCTCCACTTT. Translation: CASSLETGGSPLHF.

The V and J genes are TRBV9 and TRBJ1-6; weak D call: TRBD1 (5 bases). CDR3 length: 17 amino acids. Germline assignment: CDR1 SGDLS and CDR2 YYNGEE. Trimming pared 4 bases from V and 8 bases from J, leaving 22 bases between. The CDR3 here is CASSHTHATGGYSPLHF. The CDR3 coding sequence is TGTGCCAGCAGCCACACACACGCGACCGGGGGATATTCACCCCTCCACTTT.

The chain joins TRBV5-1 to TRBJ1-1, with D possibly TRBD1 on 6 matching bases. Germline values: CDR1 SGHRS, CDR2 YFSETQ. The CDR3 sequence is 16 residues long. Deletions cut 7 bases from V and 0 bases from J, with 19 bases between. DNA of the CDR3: TGCGCCAGCCGGGGGCAGGGAGGGGCCATGAACACTGAAGCTTTCTTT. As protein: CASRGQGGAMNTEAFF.

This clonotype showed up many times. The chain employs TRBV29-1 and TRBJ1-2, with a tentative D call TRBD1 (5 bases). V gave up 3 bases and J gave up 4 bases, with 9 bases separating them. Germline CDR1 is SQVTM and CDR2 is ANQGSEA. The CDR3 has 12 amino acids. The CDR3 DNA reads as TGCAGCGTTGATCCGAGGGGCTATGGCTACACCTTC. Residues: CSVDPRGYGYTF. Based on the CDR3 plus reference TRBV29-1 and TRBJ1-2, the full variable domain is SAVISQKPSRDICQRGTSLTIQCQVDSQVTMMFWYRQQPGQSLTLIATANQGSEATYESGFVIDKFPISRPNLTFSTLTVSNMSPEDSSIYLCSVDPRGYGYTFGSGTRLTVV.

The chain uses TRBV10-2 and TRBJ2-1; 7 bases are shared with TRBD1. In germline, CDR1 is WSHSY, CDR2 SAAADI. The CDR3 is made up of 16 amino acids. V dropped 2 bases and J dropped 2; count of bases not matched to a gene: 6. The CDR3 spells CASSEIQGSAYNEQFF. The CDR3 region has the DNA TGCGCCAGCAGTGAGATACAGGGGAGCGCCTACAATGAGCAGTTCTTC.

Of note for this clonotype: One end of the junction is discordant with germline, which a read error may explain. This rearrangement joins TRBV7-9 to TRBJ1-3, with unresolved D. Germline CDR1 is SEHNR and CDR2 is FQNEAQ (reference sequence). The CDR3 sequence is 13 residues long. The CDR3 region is CASSLRAGTTIYF. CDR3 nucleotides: TGTGCCAGCAGCTTAAGGGCTGGAACCACCATATATTTT.

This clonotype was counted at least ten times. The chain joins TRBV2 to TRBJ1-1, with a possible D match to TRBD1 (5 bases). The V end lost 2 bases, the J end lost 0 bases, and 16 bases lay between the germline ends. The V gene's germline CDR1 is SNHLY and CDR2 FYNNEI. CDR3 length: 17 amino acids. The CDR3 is CASSERGGAAMNTEAFF. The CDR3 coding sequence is TGTGCCAGCAGTGAAAGGGGAGGGGCAGCCATGAACACTGAAGCTTTCTTT.

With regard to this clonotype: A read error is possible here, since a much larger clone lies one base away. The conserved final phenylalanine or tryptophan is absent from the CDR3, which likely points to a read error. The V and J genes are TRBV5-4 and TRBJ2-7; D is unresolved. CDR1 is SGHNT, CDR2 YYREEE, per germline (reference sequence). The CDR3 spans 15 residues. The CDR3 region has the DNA TGCGCCAGCAGCCAAGAGGAGCGCGGCTCCTACGAGCAGTACCTC. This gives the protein CASSQEERGSYEQYL.

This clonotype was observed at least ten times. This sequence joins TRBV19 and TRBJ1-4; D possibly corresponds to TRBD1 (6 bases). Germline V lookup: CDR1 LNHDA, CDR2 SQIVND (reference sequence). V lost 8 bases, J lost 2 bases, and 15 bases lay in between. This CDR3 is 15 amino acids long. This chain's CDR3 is CASSKRGQTNEKLFF. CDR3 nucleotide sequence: TGTGCCAGTTCAAAGCGTGGACAGACTAATGAAAAACTGTTTTTT.

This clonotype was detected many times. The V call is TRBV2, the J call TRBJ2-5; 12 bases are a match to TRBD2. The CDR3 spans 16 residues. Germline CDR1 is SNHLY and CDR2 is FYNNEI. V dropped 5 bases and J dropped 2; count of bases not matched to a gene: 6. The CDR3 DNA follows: TGTGCCAGCAGTCACCCTGGACTAGCGGGGCAAGAGACCCAGTACTTC. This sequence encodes CASSHPGLAGQETQYF.

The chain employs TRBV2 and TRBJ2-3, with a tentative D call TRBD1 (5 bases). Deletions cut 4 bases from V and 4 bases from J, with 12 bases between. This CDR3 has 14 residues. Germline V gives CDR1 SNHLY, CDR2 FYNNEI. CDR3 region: CASSVQRGADTQYF. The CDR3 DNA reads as TGTGCCAGCAGTGTTCAAAGGGGCGCAGATACGCAGTATTTT. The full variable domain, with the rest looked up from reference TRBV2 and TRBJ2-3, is EPEVTQTPSHQVTQMGQEVILRCVPISNHLYFYWYRQILGQKVEFLVSFYNNEISEKSEIFDDQFSVERPDGSNFTLKIRSTKLEDSAMYFCASSVQRGADTQYFGPGTRLTVL.

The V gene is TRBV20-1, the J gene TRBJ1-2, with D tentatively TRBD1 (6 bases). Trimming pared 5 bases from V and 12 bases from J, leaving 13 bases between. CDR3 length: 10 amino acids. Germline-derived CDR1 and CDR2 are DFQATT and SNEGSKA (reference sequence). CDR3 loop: CSAGKGDDTF. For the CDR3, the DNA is TGCAGTGCTGGAAAGGGGGACGACACCTTC.

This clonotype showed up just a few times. CDR3 nucleotide sequence: TGTGCCAGCGGGACAGGGCAAGAGACCCAGTACTTC. This translates into CASGTGQETQYF. This rearrangement joins TRBV2 to TRBJ2-5, with TRBD1 identical over 9 bases. The CDR3 loop spans 12 amino acids. With V trimmed by 8 bases and J by 2 bases, 0 bases remained unmatched. Per the germline V gene, CDR1 is SNHLY and CDR2 is FYNNEI.